Described below is a single T cell receptor beta chain sequence and its context. Its antigen is still unknown. No much larger clonotype is one base removed from it; base qualities were not supplied. CDR1 LNHDA and CDR2 SQIVND are derived from the germline V gene (reference sequence). The CDR3, cysteine through phenylalanine, is 14 amino acids long. Solely the CDR3 DNA is kept, with 42 bases framed from the first base. V lost 0 bases and J lost 6 bases; the stretch between them is 11 bases long. The immunoSEQ hsTCRB v3.0 assay was used at survey level resolution for TRB variable region sequencing. TRB sequencing targeted a depth of about 40,000-50,000 T-cell genomes per sample. TRB libraries were pooled and sequenced on an Illumina MiSeq using a v3 150-cycle kit. The authors processed their data as follows. Repertoire analysis ran in R within a reproducible Nextflow workflow covering QC, data transformation and analysis. LymphoSeq2, an R package for exploring AIRR-Seq data, was used to implement the custom analyses. A few samples yielding fewer than 5000 total TRB sequences were excluded, leaving approximately 200 analyzed HIV repertoires. Among the 180 or so HIV repertoires that were kept, 59 were collected before ART initiation and about 130 were collected after ART initiation. Repertoires were downsampled to 5000 TRB nucleotide sequences, and summary statistics were averaged over 100 downsampling iterations. TRB sequences were retained for analysis only if CDR3 regions of at least seven amino acids were present. A Shannon entropy-derived clonality score and the Gini coefficient were used to measure diversity. In the repertoire networks, any two of the top 5000 CDR3 amino acid sequences were linked whenever the two sequences differed by an edit distance of one. Antigen specificity groups and MHC restriction were predicted for TRB CDR3 amino acid sequences with GLIPH2. CDR3 amino acid sequences were matched against VDJdb and McPAS-TCR to flag known CMV, EBV, HIV or tissue antigen associations. Pre-ART, post-ART and control groups were compared with Wilcoxon signed-rank tests and Holm-Bonferroni correction. Imported from immuneACCESS, the table was reduced by TCRdb to in-frame sequences with V and J called. These copies leave out some clones; in studies compared against another copy, an unresolved V gene accounts for under half, and the cause of the remainder is not known. V and J calls and clone size are those listed in that table; D and trimming were worked out from the DNA. Within this sample are about 28,000 clones, with about 94% of them counted one time only. The ten largest account for approximately 10% of the sample.

Inclusion was restricted to participants for whom at least one PBMC sample before ART initiation and at least two post-ART samples were available. Treatment was received in the United States of America by all participants with HIV. Cryopreserved samples of roughly 0.95-10 million PBMC were thawed and washed before DNA extraction. At the time of the earliest PBMC sample for each participant with HIV, ages ranged from about 23 to 60 years. PBMC samples were contributed by each participant from 1-4 timepoints before ART initiation and 2-8 timepoints after ART initiation, with a median of 7 samples. Serial HIV viral load, CD4+ T-cell count, ART history and demographic data were obtained for every participant. Genomic DNA was extracted from unsorted PBMC with a Qiagen kit on a QIAcube, processed in batches of 12 samples. The sample is drawn from a study of long-term antiretroviral therapy in people with HIV (dated by TCRdb to 2021 to 2024). About the study as a whole: The earliest samples were collected roughly a decade before the 2015 WHO recommendation for immediate ART, at a time when ART was usually postponed until CD4 counts fell. A retrospective serial study tested whether ART initiation and durable HIV suppression were associated with changes in peripheral blood TRB repertoire composition and diversity. No cross-contamination during QIAcube processing turned up in test extractions that ran a monoclonal T-cell line alongside 30 to 40 polyclonal samples. A total of 150 to 200 cryopreserved PBMC samples were contributed to the cohort by 30 adults with confirmed HIV infection, with samples collected serially over a mean of roughly six years (range 1-12). Eleven of the 30 participants with HIV were female. The paper as a whole reports these results and caveats: The repertoire was dominated across all time points by expanded TRB clones identified before ART initiation, although this dominance was seen to fluctuate and to decrease in many PLHIV after ART. Compared with controls, HIV repertoires had narrower CDR3 length ranges, and the network structure pointed to an antigen-experienced repertoire that shifted only slightly toward naive after ART. Since PBMC availability was limited, sequencing covered only the TCR beta chain, with no alpha chain pairing. Starting ART was linked to a significant rise in TRB diversity, yet even after long-term ART the diversity remained significantly lower than in transplant donor controls. Because cell numbers in pre-ART samples were limited, unsorted PBMC were profiled instead of sorted CD4+ and CD8+ T cells. Inferences about post-ART repertoire changes were limited because no data were available on ART adherence, viral resistance or therapy changes. Samples dated from the mid-2000s to the late 2010s, and the ART regimens used may be less effective than current ones.

This clonotype originated in a man aged 35 to 55 with HIV. The V gene is TRBV19 and the J gene is TRBJ1-1, and the D gene may be TRBD1, 5 bases matching. Source: unsorted PBMCs, taken 6.2 years after starting antiretroviral therapy. At the DNA level, the sequence is TGTGCCAGTAGTATAGATGGGGCAGGGCCTGAAGCTTTCTTT. It codes for CASSIDGAGPEAFF.